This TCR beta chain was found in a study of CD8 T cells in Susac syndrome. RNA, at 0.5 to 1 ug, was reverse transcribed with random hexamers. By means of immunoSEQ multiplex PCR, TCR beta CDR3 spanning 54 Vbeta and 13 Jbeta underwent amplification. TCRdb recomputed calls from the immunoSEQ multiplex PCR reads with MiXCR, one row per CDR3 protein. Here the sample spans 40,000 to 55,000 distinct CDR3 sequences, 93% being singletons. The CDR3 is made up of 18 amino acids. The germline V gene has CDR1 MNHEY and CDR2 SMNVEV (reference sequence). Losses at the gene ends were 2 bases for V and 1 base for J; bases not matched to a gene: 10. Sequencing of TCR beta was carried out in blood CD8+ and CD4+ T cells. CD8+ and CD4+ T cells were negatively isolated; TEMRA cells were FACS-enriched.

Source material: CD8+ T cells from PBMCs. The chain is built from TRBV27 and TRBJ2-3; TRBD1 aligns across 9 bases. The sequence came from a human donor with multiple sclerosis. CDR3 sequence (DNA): TGTGCCAGCAGTTTAATTCCTCCGGGACAGGGCCGCACAGATACGCAGTATTTT. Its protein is CASSLIPPGQGRTDTQYF.